The sample holds a few counts of the clone carrying this T cell receptor (beta chain). Its target is not known. This sample is part of a study of T cells in Graves' hyperthyroidism and ophthalmopathy. Study observations and caveats: Classification by a 13 V-J model distinguished ophthalmopathy from stable hyperthyroidism. Clonotypes that were expanded in thyroid above 0.001 mostly appeared in blood too.

Patients between 18 and 65 years old had hyperthyroidism, newly diagnosed and lasting under 2 months. Diagnosis relied on clinical symptoms, serum thyroxine and TRAb, thyroid ultrasound and orbital computed tomography. The source material, RNA transcripts, was used to amplify TCR beta CDR3 regions. A set of HTBI primers served as the primers for a first-round RT-PCR of the TCR CDR3. TCRdb ran MiXCR on the multiplex PCR reads and lists one entry per CDR3 protein. This sample has more than 300,000 distinct CDR3 sequences, with 11% to 15% found just once. Germline CDR1 MDHEN, CDR2 SYDVKM. The V end was cut by 2 bases, the J end by 9 bases, with 11 bases between. This CDR3 spans 12 amino acids.

The chain employs TRBV28 and TRBJ2-7, with D perhaps TRBD2 (6 bases). The sample was blood. The source is a woman aged 55-75 years with Graves' hyperthyroidism. CDR3 DNA: TGTGCCAGCAGTTTAACCGGGAGAGGGCAGTACTTC. The encoded protein is CASSLTGRGQYF.